Below, one T cell receptor (beta chain) is given with its context. As yet, its antigen is unknown. This entry is derived from a study of OX40 agonist ivuxolimab in advanced cancers. Whole-study results and caveats: The antigens recognized by the expanded peripheral T cells, that is their antigen specificity, were not determined. Low normalized clonal expansion also occurred in some nonresponding patients. Compared with CD4+, CD8+ T cells on average had more expanded clones.

V lost 4 bases to trimming and J lost 3 bases, with 16 bases between them. Germline V gene data show CDR1 as SGHTA and CDR2 as FQGNSA. The CDR3 has 15 residues. Profiling relied on immunoSEQ multiplex PCR, and the TCRdb table lists in-frame clones only, not all of them. The top ten clones hold 3.5% to 5% of a sample with roughly 60,000 clones, about 85% of them seen once. Sequenced material: CD4+ or CD8+ T cells sorted from blood, taken in a trial of the OX40 agonist ivuxolimab. V is TRBV7-2 and J is TRBJ2-7; perhaps TRBD2 as D (6 bases). The source is an adult with an advanced solid tumor such as melanoma, head and neck, liver or kidney cancer. The CDR3 sequence: CASSSRRAEYYEQYF. CDR3 DNA sequence: TGTGCCAGCAGCTCTAGGAGGGCAGAATACTACGAGCAGTACTTC. Looking up the rest from reference TRBV7-2 and TRBJ2-7 gives the full variable domain: GAGVSQSPSNKVTEKGKDVELRCDPISGHTALYWYRQSLGQGLEFLIYFQGNSAPDKSGLPSDRFSAERTGGSVSTLTIQRTQQEDSAVYLCASSSRRAEYYEQYFGPGTRLTVT.